Following are 24 T cell receptor beta chains from one sample sequenced in a study of blood T cell repertoires in COVID-19. Method: immunoSEQ multiplex PCR; TCRdb's copy keeps in-frame clones and lacks some. The sample comprises about 380,000 clones, 81% of which are singletons, and over 0.95% rests with the top ten. The specimen was peripheral blood. These receptors were obtained from a human donor with acute or convalescent COVID-19. The donor label of this sample is uncertain.

V and J are TRBV11-3 and TRBJ1-2, with no clear D. Between the trimmed V and J ends, which lost 5 bases and 4 bases, there was a span of 14 bases. Germline V gene sequence: CDR1 SGHNT, CDR2 YENEEA. This CDR3 is 14 amino acids long. CDR3 in DNA: TGTGCCAGCAGCGACATCGACGGGAGCTATGGCTACACCTTC. Its protein product is CASSDIDGSYGYTF.

The V gene is TRBV15, the J gene TRBJ1-2; D is uncertain. Germline V gene data show CDR1 as LNHNV and CDR2 as YYDKDF (reference sequence). Trimming removed 0 bases from V and 4 bases from J, with 9 bases in between. The CDR3 spans 14 residues. Here the CDR3 reads CATSRDTRGYGYTF. CDR3 bases: TGTGCCACCAGCAGAGATACGAGAGGCTATGGCTACACCTTC.

In this sample, this clone turned up a few times. This chain joins TRBV18 and TRBJ1-3; maybe TRBD1 (6 bases). This CDR3 is built from 15 residues. V was pared by 4 bases and J by 4 bases, with 14 bases between. CDR1 and CDR2 (germline): KGHSH, LQKENI. The CDR3 sequence: CASSQQGIDGNTIYF. The CDR3 DNA sequence: TGTGCCAGCTCACAACAGGGAATTGACGGAAACACCATATATTTT.

The chain is built from TRBV5-5 and TRBJ2-2; 8 bases line up with TRBD1. Germline CDR1 and CDR2: SGHKS and YYEKEE (reference sequence). The junction had 8 bases not matched to a gene; V was cut back by 6 bases and J by 4 bases. This CDR3 is 15 amino acids long. The CDR3: CASKGRQGATGELFF. The CDR3 DNA is TGTGCCAGCAAGGGGCGGCAGGGGGCCACCGGGGAGCTGTTTTTT. Combining the CDR3 with reference TRBV5-5 and TRBJ2-2 gives the whole variable domain DAGVTQSPTHLIKTRGQQVTLRCSPISGHKSVSWYQQVLGQGPQFIFQYYEKEERGRGNFPDRFSARQFPNYSSELNVNALLLGDSALYLCASKGRQGATGELFFGEGSRLTVL.

This chain joins TRBV18 and TRBJ1-6; 7 bases line up with TRBD1. With V trimmed by 5 bases and J by 0 bases, 4 bases remained unmatched. The CDR3 is made up of 16 amino acids. The V gene's germline CDR1 is KGHSH and CDR2 LQKENI. The CDR3 region has the DNA TGTGCCAGCTCAATACAGGGGAACTCCTATAATTCACCCCTCCACTTT. Protein: CASSIQGNSYNSPLHF.

The chain carries TRBV13 and TRBJ1-2; 9 bases line up with TRBD1. Losses at the gene ends were 5 bases for V and 3 bases for J; bases not matched to a gene: 7. From germline, CDR1 is PRHDT and CDR2 FYEKMQ (reference sequence). The length of the CDR3 is 15 residues. The CDR3 nucleotides read TGTGCCAGCAGCAACCGGGACAGGGAATACTATGGCTACACCTTC. Protein: CASSNRDREYYGYTF.

The chain is built from TRBV3-1 (or the pseudogene TRBV3-2) and TRBJ2-7; 12 bases line up with TRBD2. Germline V gene data show CDR1 as LGHDT and CDR2 as YNNKEL (reference sequence). The CDR3 totals 14 residues. V lost 4 bases, J lost 5 bases, and 3 bases stayed unmatched. The CDR3 DNA reads TGTGCCAGCAGCCGGACTAGCGGGGCTGACGAGCAGTACTTC. Translation gives CASSRTSGADEQYF.

This clone occurred once. The chain couples TRBV7-9 to TRBJ2-6; 7 bases align to TRBD1. CDR1 and CDR2 (germline): SEHNR, FQNEAQ (reference sequence). The CDR3 is 19 residues long. The ends lost 1 base at V and 2 bases at J; junction bases unmatched: 11. CDR3 sequence: CASSLGRQGIGAGANVLTF. CDR3 DNA sequence: TGTGCCAGCAGCTTAGGGCGACAGGGAATTGGGGCTGGGGCCAACGTCCTGACTTTC.

The chain uses TRBV30 and TRBJ1-1; no definite D call. The V gene lost 8 bases and the J gene lost 1 base, with 14 bases spanning the gap. This CDR3 has 13 amino acids. Germline loops: CDR1 GTSNPN, CDR2 SVGIG (reference sequence). This CDR3 reads CAAGRVRNTEAFF. Written as DNA, the CDR3 is TGTGCCGCCGGGAGGGTCCGGAACACTGAAGCTTTCTTT.

This sequence joins TRBV2 and TRBJ2-5, with D perhaps TRBD1 (6 bases). Trimming stripped 6 bases from V and 5 bases from J, with 19 bases between. Germline V CDR1 and CDR2: SNHLY, FYNNEI. This CDR3 spans 15 amino acids. For the CDR3, the DNA is TGTGCCAGCAGCTCCGTGGGGGCCCTAGGGGAGACCCAGTACTTC. It encodes CASSSVGALGETQYF. Using reference TRBV2 and TRBJ2-5 for the parts outside the CDR3, the full variable domain is EPEVTQTPSHQVTQMGQEVILRCVPISNHLYFYWYRQILGQKVEFLVSFYNNEISEKSEIFDDQFSVERPDGSNFTLKIRSTKLEDSAMYFCASSSVGALGETQYFGPGTRLLVL.

V gene TRBV5-4 combines with J gene TRBJ1-1; weak D call: TRBD1 (5 bases). Trimming cost V 0 bases and J 1 base, with 13 bases left between them. This CDR3 has 16 amino acids. CDR1 is SGHNT, CDR2 YYREEE, per germline (reference sequence). The CDR3 loop is CASSLGAGYRNTEAFF. CDR3 nucleotide sequence: TGTGCCAGCAGCTTGGGGGCAGGGTACAGGAACACTGAAGCTTTCTTT.

This clone was recorded only once. CDR3 residues: CASSPPGPNTGELFF. For the CDR3, the DNA is TGTGCCAGCTCACCCCCGGGTCCTAACACCGGGGAGCTGTTTTTT. The chain links TRBV18 to TRBJ2-2; D remains unclear. The CDR3 is 15 amino acids. V was clipped by 3 bases and J by 2 bases, with 10 bases between them. Germline V gene data show CDR1 as KGHSH and CDR2 as LQKENI.

The V and J genes are TRBV7-9 and TRBJ1-2; D remains ambiguous. V gave up 5 bases and J gave up 3 bases, with 10 bases separating them. The length of the CDR3 is 13 residues. The V gene's germline CDR1 is SEHNR and CDR2 FQNEAQ (reference sequence). CDR3 DNA: TGTGCCAGCAGCCGACTAGACCACTATGGCTACACCTTC. This translates into CASSRLDHYGYTF. Complete variable domain (other parts from reference TRBV7-9 and TRBJ1-2): DTGVSQNPRHKITKRGQNVTFRCDPISEHNRLYWYRQTLGQGPEFLTYFQNEAQLEKSRLLSDRFSAERPKGSFSTLEIQRTEQGDSAMYLCASSRLDHYGYTFGSGTRLTVV.

This chain connects TRBV5-1 to TRBJ1-6; possibly TRBD1 for D (6 bases). Germline loops: CDR1 SGHRS, CDR2 YFSETQ. This CDR3 comprises 16 residues. Trimming removed 3 bases at V and 5 bases at J, with 15 bases between. CDR3 sequence: CASSSRTGSDNSPLHF. CDR3 nucleotides: TGCGCCAGCAGCTCACGAACAGGGAGTGATAATTCACCCCTCCACTTT.

This clone was detected ten times or more. The chain employs TRBV7-2 and TRBJ1-2; D not certain. This CDR3 has 12 amino acids. The V gene's germline CDR1 is SGHTA and CDR2 FQGNSA. Trimming removed 2 bases at V and 6 bases at J, with 7 bases between. The CDR3 sequence: CASSLLSNGYTF. The CDR3 nucleotides read TGTGCCAGCAGCTTACTGAGTAATGGCTACACCTTC.

This sequence joins TRBV11-2 and TRBJ2-5; the D is unclear. Germline V gene sequence: CDR1 SGHAT, CDR2 FQNNGV. The CDR3 spans 13 residues. V lost 1 base and J lost 4, with 7 bases in between. CDR3 sequence reads: CASSLGQVETQYF. CDR3 bases: TGTGCCAGCAGCTTAGGGCAGGTAGAGACCCAGTACTTC.

This rearrangement joins TRBV7-6 to TRBJ2-7; TRBD1 aligns across 7 bases. The J segment lost 3 bases and the V segment lost 4 bases, leaving 9 bases of the junction unmatched. Germline CDR1 reads SGHVS; CDR2 reads FNYEAQ. This CDR3 region has 15 residues. CDR3 nucleotide sequence: TGTGCCAGCAGCTCAAACAGGGGACCCCGCTACGAGCAGTACTTC. It specifies CASSSNRGPRYEQYF.

The V gene is TRBV18, the J gene TRBJ2-1; the D gene is possibly TRBD1 (5 bases). This CDR3 spans 18 amino acids. Germline CDR1 is KGHSH and CDR2 is LQKENI. Trimming took 3 bases from V and 0 from J, leaving 18 bases between them. DNA of the CDR3: TGTGCCAGCTCACCGGCAGGGTTGGTACTTAGCTCCTACAATGAGCAGTTCTTC. Amino acid sequence: CASSPAGLVLSSYNEQFF. The whole variable domain, remainder taken from reference TRBV18 and TRBJ2-1, is NAGVMQNPRHLVRRRGQEARLRCSPMKGHSHVYWYRQLPEEGLKFMVYLQKENIIDESGMPKERFSAEFPKEGPSILRIQQVVRGDSAAYFCASSPAGLVLSSYNEQFFGPGTRLTVL.

The chain joins TRBV5-6 to TRBJ1-3; no firm D call. The ends were cut back, 4 bases at V and 1 base at J, with 6 bases in the middle. Germline CDR1 reads SGHDT; CDR2 reads YYEEEE. The CDR3 is made up of 13 amino acids. The CDR3 is CASSVLSGNTIYF. The CDR3 coding sequence is TGTGCCAGCAGCGTGTTATCTGGAAACACCATATATTTT.

This chain joins TRBV24-1 and TRBJ2-2; 7 nucleotides match TRBD1. V lost 3 bases to trimming and J lost 4 bases; unmatched junction nucleotides: 4. Per germline, CDR1 KGHDR and CDR2 SFDVKD. The length of the CDR3 is 15 residues. In DNA form, the CDR3 reads TGTGCCACCAGTGATCCGGGACAGCCCACCGGGGAGCTGTTTTTT. Amino acids: CATSDPGQPTGELFF.

This clone was detected only a few times. The chain uses TRBV27 and TRBJ2-3; 14 bases agree with TRBD2. Losses at the gene ends were 6 bases for V and 5 bases for J; bases not matched to a gene: 7. Germline CDR1 reads MNHEY; CDR2 reads SMNVEV (reference sequence). The CDR3 runs 16 residues. The CDR3, as DNA: TGTGCCAGCAGAAGACTAGCGGGGGGGCCAGGAGATACGCAGTATTTT. It encodes CASRRLAGGPGDTQYF.

The chain uses TRBV18 and TRBJ1-2; TRBD1 agrees at 9 bases. Trimming at V came to 2 bases and at J to 2 bases, leaving 9 bases not matched to a gene. From germline, CDR1 is KGHSH and CDR2 LQKENI. The length of the CDR3 is 17 residues. CDR3 sequence: CASSPGTGPGRNYGYTF. DNA for the CDR3: TGTGCCAGCTCACCAGGGACAGGGCCAGGGAGGAACTATGGCTACACCTTC.

The rearrangement links TRBV19 to TRBJ1-5, with D possibly TRBD1 on 6 matching bases. Germline lookup yields CDR1 LNHDA and CDR2 SQIVND (reference sequence). The CDR3 is 15 amino acids. The V gene lost 5 bases and the J gene lost 6 bases, with 17 bases spanning the gap. The CDR3 loop is CASSVTGSDGQPQHF. In DNA, the CDR3 is TGTGCCAGTAGTGTTACAGGGTCCGACGGTCAGCCCCAGCATTTT. The entire variable domain, with the rest obtained from reference TRBV19 and TRBJ1-5, is as follows: DGGITQSPKYLFRKEGQNVTLSCEQNLNHDAMYWYRQDPGQGLRLIYYSQIVNDFQKGDIAEGYSVSREKKESFPLTVTSAQKNPTAFYLCASSVTGSDGQPQHFGDGTRLSIL.

This chain links TRBV7-8 with TRBJ2-5, with TRBD2 matching 12 bases. Germline V gene data show CDR1 as SGHVS and CDR2 as FQNEAQ. V shed 3 bases, J shed 1 base, and the junction held 9 bases outside the gene matches. The CDR3 spans 18 residues. The CDR3 coding sequence is TGTGCCAGCAGCTTGACTAGCGGGAGAGGGGGATTCCAAGAGACCCAGTACTTC. This gives the protein CASSLTSGRGGFQETQYF.